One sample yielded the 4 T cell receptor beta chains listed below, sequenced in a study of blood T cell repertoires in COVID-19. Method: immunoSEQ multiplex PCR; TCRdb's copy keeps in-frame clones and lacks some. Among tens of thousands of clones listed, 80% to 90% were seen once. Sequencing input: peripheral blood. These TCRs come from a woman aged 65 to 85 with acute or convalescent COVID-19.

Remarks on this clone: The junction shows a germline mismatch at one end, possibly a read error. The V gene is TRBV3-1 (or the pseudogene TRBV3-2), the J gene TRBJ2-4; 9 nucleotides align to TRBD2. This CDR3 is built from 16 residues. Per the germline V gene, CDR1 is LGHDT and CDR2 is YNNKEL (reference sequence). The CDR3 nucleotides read TGTGCCAGCAGCCAAGATCGCGGGAGGGCCAGAAACATTCAGTACTTC. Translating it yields CASSQDRGRARNIQYF.

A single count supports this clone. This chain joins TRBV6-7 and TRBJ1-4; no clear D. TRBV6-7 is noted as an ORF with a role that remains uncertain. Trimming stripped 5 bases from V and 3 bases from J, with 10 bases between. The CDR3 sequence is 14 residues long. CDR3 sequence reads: CASSNGLPNEKLFF. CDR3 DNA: TGTGCCAGCAGTAACGGACTCCCTAATGAAAAACTGTTTTTT.

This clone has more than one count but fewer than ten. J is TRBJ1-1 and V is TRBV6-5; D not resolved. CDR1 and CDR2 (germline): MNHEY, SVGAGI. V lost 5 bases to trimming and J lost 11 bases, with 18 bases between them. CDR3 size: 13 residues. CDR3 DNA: TGTGCCAGCAGTCGAGGCGCAACCTTCGGGGCTTTCTTT. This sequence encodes CASSRGATFGAFF.

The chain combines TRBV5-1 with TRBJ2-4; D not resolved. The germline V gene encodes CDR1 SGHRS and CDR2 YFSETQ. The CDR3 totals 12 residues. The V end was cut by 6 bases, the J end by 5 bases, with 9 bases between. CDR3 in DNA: TGCGCCAGCATTGGCAAAGAAAACATTCAGTACTTC. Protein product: CASIGKENIQYF.